Listed below are T cell receptor beta chains from one sample, sequenced in a study of T cell responses to AZD1222 COVID-19 vaccine. This table comes from immunoSEQ multiplex PCR, and its TCRdb copy is limited to in-frame clones, with some not included. The table records roughly 50,000 clones, roughly 80% of them present only once. The sequencing used peripheral blood, collected on day 0 of AZD1222 vaccination. The source of these receptors is an adult in good health. Both conserved end residues are part of each CDR3. The D gene is left open where the match is weak. Clone size appears in some rows only: once, few, many, or a class for an expanded clone.

-,-,TRBV15,TRBJ2-2,CATRAQGTGELFF,TGTGCCACCAGAGCTCAAGGGACCGGGGAGCTGTTTTTT
-,-,TRBV25-1,TRBJ1-4,CASSEGAVVFEKLFF,TGTGCCAGCAGTGAGGGGGCAGTCGTTTTTGAAAAACTGTTTTTT
-,-,TRBV6-5,TRBJ1-2,CASSYSRGGSDGYTF,TGTGCCAGCAGTTACAGCAGAGGCGGGTCCGATGGCTACACCTTC
TRBD2,-,TRBV10-1,TRBJ2-1,CASSDLLPAGETYNEQFF,TGCGCCAGCAGTGACCTCCTTCCAGCGGGAGAAACCTACAATGAGCAGTTCTTC
-,-,TRBV18,TRBJ2-6,CASSESRLGGSGANVLTF,TGTGCCAGCTCAGAAAGCCGGTTAGGAGGCTCTGGGGCCAACGTCCTGACTTTC
-,-,TRBV14,TRBJ2-3,CASASTLAASTDTQYF,TGTGCCAGCGCCTCCACCCTGGCTGCTAGCACAGATACGCAGTATTTT
TRBD1,-,TRBV5-5,TRBJ2-5,CASSLPGQGETQYF,TGTGCCAGCAGCTTGCCGGGACAGGGAGAGACCCAGTACTTC
TRBD1,-,TRBV29-1,TRBJ2-1,CSAYRGNEQFF,TGCAGCGCCTACAGGGGGAATGAGCAGTTCTTC
-,once,TRBV28,TRBJ2-4,CASSSAENIQYF,TGTGCCAGCAGTTCAGCAGAGAACATTCAGTACTTC
-,few,TRBV5-6,TRBJ2-3,CASSLANEGAQYF,TGTGCCAGCAGCTTGGCCAATGAAGGTGCGCAGTATTTT